This TCR beta chain was sequenced during a study of T cell responses to AZD1222 COVID-19 vaccine. The repertoire was sequenced with immunoSEQ multiplex PCR; TCRdb's copy has only in-frame clones and lacks some. The sample consists of 250,000 to 300,000 clones, about 94% of them appearing once. Study-level results: A mostly white British donor set with more females was recruited, and clonal diversity was possibly underestimated. Close to half of all spike-specific TCRs reportedly target regions of the variants that are unmutated. Spike-specific TCR breadth and depth rose after two AZD1222 doses. Samples come after the peak T cell response, not at day 14.

Unmatched junction bases numbered 11, after V lost 11 bases and J lost 2 bases. The germline V gene has CDR1 LNHDA and CDR2 SQIVND (reference sequence). There are 14 residues in the CDR3. This clone was observed once. Its target is not known. The sequencing used peripheral blood, collected 28 days after the second AZD1222 dose. The chain couples TRBV19 to TRBJ1-2; 7 bases fit TRBD1. This TCR was recovered from an adult who received the AZD1222 COVID-19 vaccine. The CDR3 bases are TGTGCCTCAATGGACAGGATCAGGAACTATGGCTACACCTTC. This codes for CASMDRIRNYGYTF.